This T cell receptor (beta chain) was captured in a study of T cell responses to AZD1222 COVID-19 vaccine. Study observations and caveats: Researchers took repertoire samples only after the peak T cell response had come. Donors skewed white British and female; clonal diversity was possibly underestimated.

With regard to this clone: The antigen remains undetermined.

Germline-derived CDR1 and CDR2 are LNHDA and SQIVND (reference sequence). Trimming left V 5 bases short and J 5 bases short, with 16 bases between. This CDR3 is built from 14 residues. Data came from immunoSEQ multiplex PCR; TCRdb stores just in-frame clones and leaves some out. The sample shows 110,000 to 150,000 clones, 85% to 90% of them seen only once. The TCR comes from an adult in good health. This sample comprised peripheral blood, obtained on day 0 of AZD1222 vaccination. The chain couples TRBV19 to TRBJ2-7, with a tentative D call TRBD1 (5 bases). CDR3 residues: CASSGTRGMDEQYF. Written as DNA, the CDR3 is TGTGCCAGTAGTGGTACAAGGGGCATGGACGAGCAGTACTTC.